Presented here are 16 T cell receptor beta chains from one specimen sequenced in a study of T cell responses to AZD1222 COVID-19 vaccine. Only in-frame clones appear in the TCRdb table, and some are missing; sequencing was by immunoSEQ multiplex PCR. Here the sample spans roughly 98,000 clones, 70% to 85% being singletons. This material consisted of peripheral blood, taken 28 days after the second AZD1222 dose. The receptors were sampled from an adult who received the AZD1222 COVID-19 vaccine.

This rearrangement joins TRBV30 to TRBJ2-5; the match to TRBD1 covers 11 bases. The CDR3 runs 14 residues. The V gene end was trimmed by 3 bases and the J gene end by 5 bases; junction bases not matched to a gene: 5. The germline V gene has CDR1 GTSNPN and CDR2 SVGIG (reference sequence). The CDR3 DNA sequence: TGTGCCTGGAGAGGACAGGGGGCCGGGGAGACCCAGTACTTC. This gives the protein CAWRGQGAGETQYF.

The V gene is TRBV29-1, the J gene TRBJ2-1; 7 nucleotides align to TRBD1. The germline gives CDR1 SQVTM, CDR2 ANQGSEA. This CDR3 is 17 amino acids long. V lost 1 base and J lost 6; bases outside the gene matches: 15. The CDR3 loop is CSVEGYRDSRLLNEQFF. The CDR3, as DNA: TGCAGCGTTGAAGGTTACCGGGACAGCCGTCTTCTCAATGAGCAGTTCTTC.

V and J are TRBV12-3 or TRBV12-4 and TRBJ2-7, with D possibly called TRBD1 or TRBD2 (6 bases each). With 6 bases removed from V and 6 bases from J, the gap between germline ends came to 15 bases. This CDR3 region has 13 residues. This CDR3 is CASSSLGGPEQYF. The CDR3 DNA is TGTGCCAGCAGCTCCTTGGGGGGCCCCGAGCAGTACTTC.

This chain uses TRBV5-1 with TRBJ1-6, with TRBD1 matching over 7 bases. Germline CDR1 and CDR2: SGHRS and YFSETQ. CDR3 length equals 16 residues. V lost 2 bases to trimming and J lost 3 bases; unmatched junction nucleotides: 5. This CDR3 reads CASSFYRDSYNSPLHF. As DNA, the CDR3 is TGCGCCAGCAGCTTCTACCGGGACAGCTATAATTCACCCCTCCACTTT.

The rearrangement uses TRBV7-9 and TRBJ1-5; 9 bases map to TRBD1. The CDR3 is made up of 14 amino acids. With V trimmed by 5 bases and J by 5 bases, 4 bases remained unmatched. Per the germline V gene, CDR1 is SEHNR and CDR2 is FQNEAQ (reference sequence). CDR3 region: CASSPRTGDQPQHF. The DNA for the CDR3 is TGTGCCAGCAGCCCTCGGACAGGGGATCAGCCCCAGCATTTT.

The genes are TRBV7-9 and TRBJ2-1; TRBD2 agrees at 9 bases. Trimming cost V 2 bases and J 8 bases; bases outside gene matches: 7. The CDR3 extends over 15 amino acids. Germline V gives CDR1 SEHNR, CDR2 FQNEAQ (reference sequence). As DNA, the CDR3 is TGTGCCAGCAGCTTAAATTCGGGACTAGCACATGAGCAGTTCTTC. Amino acid sequence: CASSLNSGLAHEQFF. The full variable domain, rest sourced from reference TRBV7-9 and TRBJ2-1, is DTGVSQNPRHKITKRGQNVTFRCDPISEHNRLYWYRQTLGQGPEFLTYFQNEAQLEKSRLLSDRFSAERPKGSFSTLEIQRTEQGDSAMYLCASSLNSGLAHEQFFGPGTRLTVL.

The V gene is TRBV7-8, the J gene TRBJ2-1; 7 bases are a match to TRBD2. The V and J ends lost 6 bases and 8 bases, in that order; junction bases with no gene match: 10. The length of the CDR3 is 14 residues. CDR1 is SGHVS and CDR2 is FQNEAQ in the germline V gene. CDR3 in DNA: TGTGCCAGCAGGGAGAGCGGGGATTTTCATGAGCAGTTCTTC. This codes for CASRESGDFHEQFF.

This rearrangement joins TRBV7-8 to TRBJ1-1, with D possibly being TRBD1 (6 bases). Germline V lookup: CDR1 SGHVS, CDR2 FQNEAQ. The CDR3 runs 15 residues. Trimming pared 3 bases from V and 4 bases from J, leaving 15 bases between. For the CDR3, the DNA is TGTGCCAGCAGCTTTCTCGGGGGCGTGAGCACTGAAGCTTTCTTT. Encoded protein: CASSFLGGVSTEAFF.

The rearrangement joins TRBV28 to TRBJ1-5; maybe TRBD1 (5 bases). This CDR3 is 16 amino acids long. V shed 2 bases and J shed 0 bases, with 11 bases lying between them. Germline V gene lookup returns CDR1 MDHEN and CDR2 SYDVKM. CDR3 bases: TGTGCCAGCAGTTTAGGGGGGAGAATTAGCAATCAGCCCCAGCATTTT. Protein: CASSLGGRISNQPQHF.

V gene TRBV19 combines with J gene TRBJ2-7; possibly TRBD1 for D (5 bases). The CDR3 has 15 residues. Trimming took off 3 bases at V and 2 bases at J, with 14 bases between the two ends. Germline V gene data show CDR1 as LNHDA and CDR2 as SQIVND (reference sequence). CDR3 sequence reads: CASSITWGGAYEQYF. In DNA form, the CDR3 reads TGTGCCAGTAGTATCACCTGGGGCGGTGCCTACGAGCAGTACTTC. Drawing the rest from reference TRBV19 and TRBJ2-7, the complete variable domain is DGGITQSPKYLFRKEGQNVTLSCEQNLNHDAMYWYRQDPGQGLRLIYYSQIVNDFQKGDIAEGYSVSREKKESFPLTVTSAQKNPTAFYLCASSITWGGAYEQYFGPGTRLTVT.

The chain couples TRBV27 to TRBJ1-5; D is ambiguous. CDR3 size: 13 residues. From germline, CDR1 is MNHEY and CDR2 SMNVEV (reference sequence). The V and J ends lost 4 bases and 3 bases respectively, with 7 bases between them. For the CDR3, the DNA is TGTGCCAGCAGTTACGGTATCAATCAGCCCCAGCATTTT. Translated, it gives CASSYGINQPQHF.

V and J are TRBV5-4 and TRBJ1-2; a weak D match, TRBD1 (5 bases). The length of the CDR3 is 14 residues. V lost 4 bases and J 3 bases, leaving 13 bases between the germline ends. The germline V gene encodes CDR1 SGHNT and CDR2 YYREEE (reference sequence). The CDR3 coding sequence is TGTGCCAGCAGCACCCCCAGGGAGGACTATGGCTACACCTTC. Protein sequence: CASSTPREDYGYTF.

The chain is built from TRBV7-2 and TRBJ2-1, with 9 bases that match TRBD2. The CDR3 runs 15 residues. V shed 1 base, J shed 8 bases, and the junction held 6 bases outside the gene matches. Germline-derived CDR1 and CDR2 are SGHTA and FQGNSA. The CDR3, as DNA: TGTGCCAGCAGCTTAGGAGGCGGGAGGGCCTATGAGCAGTTCTTC. Protein: CASSLGGGRAYEQFF.

This clone appeared once. V usage is TRBV10-2 and J usage is TRBJ1-2, with D possibly being TRBD1 (5 bases). The CDR3 sequence is 14 residues long. Germline V gene lookup returns CDR1 WSHSY and CDR2 SAAADI. With 3 bases removed from V and 4 bases from J, the gap between germline ends came to 12 bases. CDR3 sequence reads: CASSEPTEAYGYTF. DNA for the CDR3: TGCGCCAGCAGTGAACCGACAGAAGCCTATGGCTACACCTTC.

The chain has TRBV2 and TRBJ2-2; no clear D gene. From germline, CDR1 is SNHLY and CDR2 FYNNEI. CDR3 length: 15 residues. Trimming took off 4 bases at V and 0 bases at J, with 9 bases between the two ends. The CDR3 loop is CASSVTGTNTGELFF. CDR3 sequence (DNA): TGTGCCAGCAGTGTGACCGGAACGAACACCGGGGAGCTGTTTTTT.

This clone was recorded only once. The chain carries TRBV11-2 and TRBJ2-1; a possible D gene is TRBD2 (6 bases). Germline assignment: CDR1 SGHAT and CDR2 FQNNGV. V lost 0 bases and J lost 5, with 8 bases in between. CDR3 length: 14 amino acids. The CDR3 region is CASSLERENNEQFF. The CDR3 DNA is TGTGCCAGCAGCTTAGAACGGGAGAACAATGAGCAGTTCTTC.